This TCR beta chain was sequenced for a study of blood T cells in healthy people across ages. Whole-study results and caveats: Naive T cell percentage showed a strong correlation with TCR beta diversity.

Germline values: CDR1 DFQATT, CDR2 SNEGSKA (reference sequence). CDR3 size: 12 residues. J was trimmed by 5 bases and V by 8 bases; bases with no gene match: 6. This clonotype has only a few counts. Its cognate antigen is unknown. For the second PCR, which ran for roughly 6 to 11 cycles, a sample-barcoded 5' primer and a J-beta primer mix were used. Every cDNA molecule carried a tag from a template-switch adaptor bearing 12 random nucleotides. TCRdb analysed the 5' RACE reads with MiXCR anew, one entry per CDR3 protein. The sample contains about 730,000 distinct CDR3 sequences, 43% of which appear only once.

The chain combines TRBV20-1 with TRBJ2-3; 8 positions agree with TRBD2. The source material was blood. The clonotype comes from a woman aged 60-75 years in good health. The CDR3 nucleotides read TGCAGTCTCTCCCGGGGGGGAGATACGCAGTATTTT. Protein sequence: CSLSRGGDTQYF.